This TCR beta chain was identified during a study of T cells in Graves' hyperthyroidism and ophthalmopathy. At the level of the study: Peripheral blood samples were taken at initial diagnosis, prior to any treatment.

The diagnoses drew upon clinical symptoms, serum thyroxine and TRAb, thyroid ultrasound and orbital computed tomography. The authors took PBMCs from 10 ml fresh peripheral blood. Amplified TCR beta CDR3 regions came from RNA transcripts. In the first-round RT-PCR of the TCR CDR3, the HTBI primer set was used. TCRdb called the multiplex PCR reads again in MiXCR, with one record for every CDR3 protein. Of more than 550,000 distinct CDR3 sequences listed, about 18% were seen once; the top ten hold less than 20%. The germline V gene has CDR1 LNHDA and CDR2 SQIVND (reference sequence). The CDR3 sequence is 13 residues long. V dropped 3 bases and J dropped 4 bases, with 9 bases sitting between them. The sample holds a few counts of this clonotype. The antigen remains unidentified. Study-wide results and limits: Most clonotypes expanded in the thyroid (above 0.001) were also present in blood.

The chain combines TRBV19 with TRBJ1-2; D gene ambiguous. Sequencing was performed on blood. The TCR was taken from a man aged 50 or older with Graves' hyperthyroidism. The CDR3 DNA reads as TGTGCCAGTAGTATCCGTTGGGGCTATGGCTACACCTTC. Protein sequence: CASSIRWGYGYTF.